The sample holds a few counts of the clone carrying this T cell receptor (beta chain). What it binds is not known. CDR3 size: 14 residues. CDR1 and CDR2 from the germline V gene are MDHEN and SYDVKM. V was trimmed by 6 bases and J by 7 bases, leaving 16 bases between them. TCRdb re-derived calls from the 5' RACE reads in MiXCR, one entry per CDR3 protein. This sample has a few hundred thousand distinct CDR3 sequences; more than 20% occur once, and the top ten carry roughly 16%. The record originates from a study of CD8 T cells in ankylosing spondylitis. Study-wide results and limits: What seemed typical of ankylosing spondylitis blood was a TCR beta motif built from about 8 highly homologous variants. Past research had described some motif variants in reactive arthritis synovial fluid and blood.

The chain couples TRBV28 to TRBJ2-1; D tentatively reads TRBD1 or TRBD2 (5 bases each). The sequencing input was blood, either unsorted or a sorted T cell fraction (not recorded which). The clonotype comes from a male donor with ankylosing spondylitis. CDR3: CASSRDQGLNEQFF. CDR3 nucleotide sequence: TGTGCCAGCAGCCGGGACCAGGGCCTTAATGAGCAGTTCTTC. The whole variable domain, remainder taken from reference TRBV28 and TRBJ2-1, is DVKVTQSSRYLVKRTGEKVFLECVQDMDHENMFWYRQDPGLGLRLIYFSYDVKMKEKGDIPEGYSVSREKKERFSLILESASTNQTSMYLCASSRDQGLNEQFFGPGTRLTVL.